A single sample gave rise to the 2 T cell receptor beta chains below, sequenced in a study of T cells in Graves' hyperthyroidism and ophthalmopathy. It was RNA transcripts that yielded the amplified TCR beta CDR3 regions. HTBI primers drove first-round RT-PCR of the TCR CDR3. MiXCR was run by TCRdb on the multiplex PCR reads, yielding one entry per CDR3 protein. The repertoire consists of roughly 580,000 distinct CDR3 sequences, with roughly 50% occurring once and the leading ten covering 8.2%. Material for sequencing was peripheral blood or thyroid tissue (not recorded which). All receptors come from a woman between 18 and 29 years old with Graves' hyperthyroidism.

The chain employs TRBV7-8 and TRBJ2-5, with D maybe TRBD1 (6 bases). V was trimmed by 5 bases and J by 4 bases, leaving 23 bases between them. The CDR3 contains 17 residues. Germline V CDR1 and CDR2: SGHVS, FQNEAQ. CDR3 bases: TGTGCCAGCAGCCAAGATGATCGCACAGGGTCTGTAGAGACCCAGTACTTC. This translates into CASSQDDRTGSVETQYF.

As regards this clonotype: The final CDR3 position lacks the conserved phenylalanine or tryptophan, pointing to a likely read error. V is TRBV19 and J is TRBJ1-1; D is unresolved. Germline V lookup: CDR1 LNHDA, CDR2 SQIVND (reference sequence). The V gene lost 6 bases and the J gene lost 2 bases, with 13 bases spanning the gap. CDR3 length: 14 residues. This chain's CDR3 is CASRPVNSNTEAFL. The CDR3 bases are TGTGCCAGTAGGCCGGTGAACAGCAACACTGAAGCTTTCCTT.